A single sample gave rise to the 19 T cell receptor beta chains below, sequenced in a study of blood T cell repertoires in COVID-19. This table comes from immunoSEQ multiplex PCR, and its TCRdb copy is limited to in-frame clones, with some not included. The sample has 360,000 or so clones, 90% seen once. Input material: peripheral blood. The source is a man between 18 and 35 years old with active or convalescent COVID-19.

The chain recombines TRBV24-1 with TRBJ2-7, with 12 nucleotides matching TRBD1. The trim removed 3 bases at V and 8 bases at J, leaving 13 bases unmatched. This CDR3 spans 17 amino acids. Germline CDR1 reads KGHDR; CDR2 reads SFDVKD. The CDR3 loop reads CATSDLRTGTGGFKQYF. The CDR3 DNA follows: TGTGCCACCAGTGATCTAAGGACCGGGACAGGGGGCTTCAAGCAGTACTTC.

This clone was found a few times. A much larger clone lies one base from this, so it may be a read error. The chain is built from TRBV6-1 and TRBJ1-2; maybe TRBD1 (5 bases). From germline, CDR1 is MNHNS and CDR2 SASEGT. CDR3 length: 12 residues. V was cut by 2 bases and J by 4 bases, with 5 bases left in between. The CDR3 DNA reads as TGTGCCAGCAGTGAACAGGGCTATGGCTACACCTTC. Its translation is CASSEQGYGYTF.

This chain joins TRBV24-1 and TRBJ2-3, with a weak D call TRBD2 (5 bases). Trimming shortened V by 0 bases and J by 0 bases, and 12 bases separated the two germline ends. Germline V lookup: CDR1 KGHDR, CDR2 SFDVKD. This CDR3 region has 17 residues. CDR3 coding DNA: TGTGCCACCAGTGATTTGTCGGGATCTGGTAGCACAGATACGCAGTATTTT. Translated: CATSDLSGSGSTDTQYF.

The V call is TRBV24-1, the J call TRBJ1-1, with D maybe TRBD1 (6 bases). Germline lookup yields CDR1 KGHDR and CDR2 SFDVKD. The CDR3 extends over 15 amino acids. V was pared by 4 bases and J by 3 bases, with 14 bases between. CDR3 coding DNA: TGTGCCACCAGTGAATCAGGGGTAGCCTACACTGAAGCTTTCTTT. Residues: CATSESGVAYTEAFF.

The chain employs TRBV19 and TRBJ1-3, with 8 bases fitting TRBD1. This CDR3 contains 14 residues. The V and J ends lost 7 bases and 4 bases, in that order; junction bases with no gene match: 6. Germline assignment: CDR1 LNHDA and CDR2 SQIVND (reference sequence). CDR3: CASTATGEGNTIYF. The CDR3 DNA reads TGTGCCAGTACCGCGACAGGGGAAGGAAACACCATATATTTT. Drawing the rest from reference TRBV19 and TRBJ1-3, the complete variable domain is DGGITQSPKYLFRKEGQNVTLSCEQNLNHDAMYWYRQDPGQGLRLIYYSQIVNDFQKGDIAEGYSVSREKKESFPLTVTSAQKNPTAFYLCASTATGEGNTIYFGEGSWLTVV.

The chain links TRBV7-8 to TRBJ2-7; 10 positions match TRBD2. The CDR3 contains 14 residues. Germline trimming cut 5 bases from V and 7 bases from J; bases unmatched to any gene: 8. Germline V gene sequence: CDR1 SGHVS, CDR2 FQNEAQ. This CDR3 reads CASSQIAGGEEQYF. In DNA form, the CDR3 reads TGTGCCAGCAGCCAAATAGCGGGAGGAGAGGAGCAGTACTTC.

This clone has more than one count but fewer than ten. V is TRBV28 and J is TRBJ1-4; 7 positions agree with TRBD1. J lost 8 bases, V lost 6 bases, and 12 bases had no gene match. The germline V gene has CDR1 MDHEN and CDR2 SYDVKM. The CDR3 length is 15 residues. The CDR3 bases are TGTGCCAGCAGATTCGGAGCGTCAGGGGGGGAAAAACTGTTTTTT. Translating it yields CASRFGASGGEKLFF.

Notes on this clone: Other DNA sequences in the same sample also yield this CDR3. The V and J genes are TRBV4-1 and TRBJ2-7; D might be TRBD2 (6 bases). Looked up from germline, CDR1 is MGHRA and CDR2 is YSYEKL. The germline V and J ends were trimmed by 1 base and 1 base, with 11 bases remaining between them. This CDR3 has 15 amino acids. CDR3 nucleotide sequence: TGCGCCAGCAGCCAAGGTCGGGACTCATCCTACGAGCAGTACTTC. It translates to CASSQGRDSSYEQYF.

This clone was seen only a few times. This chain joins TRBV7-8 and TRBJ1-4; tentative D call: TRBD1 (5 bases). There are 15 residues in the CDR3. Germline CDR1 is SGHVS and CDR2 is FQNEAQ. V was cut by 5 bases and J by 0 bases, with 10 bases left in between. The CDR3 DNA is TGTGCCAGCAGCCCCGACAGTGCAACTAATGAAAAACTGTTTTTT. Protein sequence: CASSPDSATNEKLFF.

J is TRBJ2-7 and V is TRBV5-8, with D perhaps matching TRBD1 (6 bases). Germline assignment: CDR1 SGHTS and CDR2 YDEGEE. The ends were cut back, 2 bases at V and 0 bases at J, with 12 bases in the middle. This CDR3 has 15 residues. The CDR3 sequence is CASSFTGTLSYEQYF. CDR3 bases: TGTGCCAGCAGCTTCACCGGGACACTCTCCTACGAGCAGTACTTC.

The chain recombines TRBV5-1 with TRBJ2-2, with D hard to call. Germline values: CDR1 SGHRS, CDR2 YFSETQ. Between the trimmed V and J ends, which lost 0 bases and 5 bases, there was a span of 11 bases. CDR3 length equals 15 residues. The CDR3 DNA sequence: TGCGCCAGCAGCTTGGCCGGCAGGTTAACCGGGGAGCTGTTTTTT. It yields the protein CASSLAGRLTGELFF.

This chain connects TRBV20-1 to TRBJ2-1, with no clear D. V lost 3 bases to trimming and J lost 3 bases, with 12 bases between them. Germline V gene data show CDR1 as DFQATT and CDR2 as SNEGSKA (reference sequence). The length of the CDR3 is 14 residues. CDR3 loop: CSASPIADYNEQFF. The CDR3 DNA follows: TGCAGTGCTAGTCCCATTGCAGACTACAATGAGCAGTTCTTC.

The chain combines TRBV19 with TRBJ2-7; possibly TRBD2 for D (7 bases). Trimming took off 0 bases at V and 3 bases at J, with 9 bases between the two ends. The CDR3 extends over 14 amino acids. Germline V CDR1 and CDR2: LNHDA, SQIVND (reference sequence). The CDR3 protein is CASSIEGGVYEQYF. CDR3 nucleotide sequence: TGTGCCAGTAGTATAGAAGGGGGGGTCTACGAGCAGTACTTC.

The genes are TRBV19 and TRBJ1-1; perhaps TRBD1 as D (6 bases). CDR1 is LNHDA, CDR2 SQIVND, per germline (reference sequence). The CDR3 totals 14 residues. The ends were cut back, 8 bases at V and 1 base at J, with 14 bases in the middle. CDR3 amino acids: CASSNHRENTEAFF. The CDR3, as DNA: TGTGCCAGTTCAAACCACAGGGAGAACACTGAAGCTTTCTTT.

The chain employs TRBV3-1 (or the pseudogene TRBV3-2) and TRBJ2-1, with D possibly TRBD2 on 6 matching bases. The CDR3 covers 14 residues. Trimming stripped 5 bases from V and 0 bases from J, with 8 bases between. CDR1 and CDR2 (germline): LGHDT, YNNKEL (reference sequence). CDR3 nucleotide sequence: TGTGCCAGCAGCGGACTATTCTCCTACAATGAGCAGTTCTTC. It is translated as CASSGLFSYNEQFF.

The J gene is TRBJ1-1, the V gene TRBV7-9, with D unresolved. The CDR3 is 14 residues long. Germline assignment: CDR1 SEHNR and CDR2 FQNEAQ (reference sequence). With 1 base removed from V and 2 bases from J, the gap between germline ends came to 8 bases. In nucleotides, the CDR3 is TGTGCCAGCAGCTTAGACACTATAAACACTGAAGCTTTCTTT. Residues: CASSLDTINTEAFF.

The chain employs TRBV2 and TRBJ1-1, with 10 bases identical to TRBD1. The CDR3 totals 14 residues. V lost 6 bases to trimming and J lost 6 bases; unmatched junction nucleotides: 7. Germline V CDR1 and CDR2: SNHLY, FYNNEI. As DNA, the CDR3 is TGTGCCAGCAGGAAGCCGGGACAGGGGCCTGAAGCTTTCTTT. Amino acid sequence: CASRKPGQGPEAFF.

The CDR3 spells CASSPALAGTGSAETQYF. The DNA of the CDR3 is TGTGCCAGCTCACCGGCACTCGCTGGGACAGGGTCTGCGGAGACCCAGTACTTC. The genes are TRBV18 and TRBJ2-5; TRBD1 aligns across 9 bases. The CDR3 totals 18 residues. CDR1 is KGHSH and CDR2 is LQKENI in the germline V gene. V dropped 3 bases and J dropped 5; count of bases not matched to a gene: 16.

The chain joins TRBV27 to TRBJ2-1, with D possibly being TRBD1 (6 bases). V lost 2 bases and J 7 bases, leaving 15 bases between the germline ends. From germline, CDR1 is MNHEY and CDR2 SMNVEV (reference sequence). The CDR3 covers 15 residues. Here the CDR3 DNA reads TGTGCCAGCAGTTTAGAGGGGGTTCCATTTAATGAGCAGTTCTTC. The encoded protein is CASSLEGVPFNEQFF.